A single sample is the source of the 24 T cell receptor beta chains below, sequenced in a study of cytomegalovirus exposure and HLA in healthy donors (dated by TCRdb to the late 2010s). The method behind the library was the immunoSEQ multiplex PCR assay. A mixture of 60 forward primers for TCR Vbeta segments and 13 reverse primers for TCR Jbeta segments was used in the multiplex PCR. TCRdb retrieved this table from immuneACCESS and kept in-frame rearrangements only. Not all clones are present; in checked studies, unresolved V genes account for under half, and no reason is known for the remainder. In all, the sample holds around 170,000 clones, and around 80% of those were seen once. The ten biggest clones cover 7% of the sample. The material sequenced was PBMCs. Source of these receptors: a woman aged 40 to 50 in good health and CMV-seropositive.

This rearrangement joins TRBV30 to TRBJ1-2; possible D gene TRBD1, 6 bases. V was clipped by 6 bases and J by 3 bases, with 14 bases between them. CDR3 length: 13 amino acids. Germline V gene lookup returns CDR1 GTSNPN and CDR2 SVGIG (reference sequence). This CDR3 is CACFATGYYGYTF. CDR3 bases: TGTGCCTGTTTTGCAACAGGGTACTATGGCTACACCTTC.

The chain combines TRBV28 with TRBJ1-1; maybe TRBD1 (5 bases). From germline, CDR1 is MDHEN and CDR2 SYDVKM. This CDR3 region has 12 residues. V lost 3 bases and J 11 bases, leaving 13 bases between the germline ends. In DNA, the CDR3 is TGTGCCAGCAGTTTTGGAGGGGTTTCCGCTTTCTTT. Translated, it gives CASSFGGVSAFF. The variable domain in full, with the rest retrieved from reference TRBV28 and TRBJ1-1, is DVKVTQSSRYLVKRTGEKVFLECVQDMDHENMFWYRQDPGLGLRLIYFSYDVKMKEKGDIPEGYSVSREKKERFSLILESASTNQTSMYLCASSFGGVSAFFGQGTRLTVV.

CDR3 in DNA: TGTGCCAGCAGCCCCGAAGCGGGACCGATTTCACCCCTCCACTTT. As protein: CASSPEAGPISPLHF. The chain links TRBV7-9 to TRBJ1-6, with D possibly TRBD1 on 5 matching bases. Between the trimmed V and J ends, which lost 5 bases and 9 bases, there was a span of 17 bases. From germline, CDR1 is SEHNR and CDR2 FQNEAQ (reference sequence). The CDR3 contains 15 residues.

About this clone itself: A far larger clone lies a single base away; this is likely a read error. The CDR3 spells CVSRAGGNSPLHF. The CDR3 DNA reads TGTGTCAGCAGGGCAGGGGGTAATTCACCCCTCCACTTT. This chain joins TRBV27 and TRBJ1-6; TRBD1 matches at 7 bases. The CDR3 runs 13 residues. CDR1 and CDR2 (germline): MNHEY, SMNVEV (reference sequence).

A few counts support this clone. The chain recombines TRBV7-9 with TRBJ1-1, with 8 bases lining up with TRBD1. The trim removed 1 base at V and 2 bases at J, leaving 3 bases unmatched. The length of the CDR3 is 15 residues. Germline values: CDR1 SEHNR, CDR2 FQNEAQ (reference sequence). This CDR3 reads CASSLGTGINTEAFF. The CDR3 coding sequence is TGTGCCAGCAGCTTAGGGACAGGGATAAACACTGAAGCTTTCTTT.

V gene TRBV11-2 combines with J gene TRBJ2-3, with D possibly TRBD1 on 6 matching bases. Trimming stripped 3 bases from V and 0 bases from J, with 10 bases between. The CDR3 runs to 15 residues. CDR1 SGHAT and CDR2 FQNNGV come from the germline V gene. The CDR3 nucleotides read TGTGCCAGCAGCTTTGGGACACCTAGCACAGATACGCAGTATTTT. Translating it yields CASSFGTPSTDTQYF.

The chain recombines TRBV9 with TRBJ1-2; a weak D match, TRBD1 (5 bases). Germline assignment: CDR1 SGDLS and CDR2 YYNGEE. This CDR3 is built from 15 residues. V lost 2 bases and J lost 6, with 17 bases in between. As DNA, the CDR3 is TGTGCCAGCAGCGTCCAAGGGGCTACTTCCCATGGCTACACCTTC. This gives the protein CASSVQGATSHGYTF.

In its sample, this clone was seen a few times. This chain connects TRBV15 to TRBJ1-2; D is unresolved. V dropped 5 bases and J dropped 8 bases, with 9 bases sitting between them. The CDR3 extends over 11 amino acids. The germline V gene has CDR1 LNHNV and CDR2 YYDKDF (reference sequence). CDR3 protein: CATSAGGGYTF. CDR3 coding DNA: TGTGCCACCAGCGCCGGAGGCGGCTACACCTTC.

CDR3 in amino acids: CATSSPGRGQPQHF. CDR3 in DNA: TGTGCCACCAGCAGCCCTGGCAGGGGTCAGCCCCAGCATTTT. The chain has TRBV15 and TRBJ1-5; D is perhaps TRBD1 (6 bases). The CDR3 runs 14 residues. V shed 3 bases and J shed 6 bases, with 12 bases lying between them. Germline V gene sequence: CDR1 LNHNV, CDR2 YYDKDF (reference sequence).

The V call is TRBV7-2, the J call TRBJ2-5, with 9 positions matching TRBD2. Germline values: CDR1 SGHTA, CDR2 FQGNSA. With V trimmed by 2 bases and J by 4 bases, 8 bases remained unmatched. CDR3 length equals 16 residues. This CDR3 is CASSLTAGGGRETQYF. The CDR3 nucleotides are TGTGCCAGCAGCTTAACCGCGGGGGGGGGCAGAGAGACCCAGTACTTC.

This clone was detected once. The chain carries TRBV19 and TRBJ1-4; 9 nucleotides match TRBD1. CDR1 and CDR2 (germline): LNHDA, SQIVND (reference sequence). CDR3 length: 14 amino acids. The J segment lost 7 bases and the V segment lost 7 bases, leaving 7 bases of the junction unmatched. The CDR3 reads CASIAGTGSEKLFF. CDR3 in DNA: TGTGCCAGTATCGCCGGGACAGGGTCTGAAAAACTGTTTTTT.

This rearrangement joins TRBV7-9 to TRBJ1-1; D may be TRBD1 (5 bases). Germline-derived CDR1 and CDR2 are SEHNR and FQNEAQ (reference sequence). The CDR3 consists of 13 residues. V shed 0 bases and J shed 4 bases, with 6 bases lying between them. The CDR3 DNA is TGTGCCAGCAGCTTAGCAGGGGCCACTGAAGCTTTCTTT. It yields the protein CASSLAGATEAFF.

Written as DNA, the CDR3 is TGTGCCAGCACTCCCGCACAGGGAAGCACAGATACGCAGTATTTT. Protein product: CASTPAQGSTDTQYF. The V call is TRBV7-2, the J call TRBJ2-3; a possible D gene is TRBD1 (6 bases). The CDR3 runs 15 residues. Germline values: CDR1 SGHTA, CDR2 FQGNSA. Trimming shortened V by 7 bases and J by 0 bases, and 14 bases separated the two germline ends.

This chain links TRBV9 with TRBJ2-1; TRBD2 aligns across 7 bases. The CDR3 sequence is 16 residues long. Germline trimming cut 4 bases from V and 5 bases from J; bases unmatched to any gene: 12. Germline V gene data show CDR1 as SGDLS and CDR2 as YYNGEE. The CDR3 coding sequence is TGTGCCAGCAGCCCCTTGACTAGCAGCGGGAACAATGAGCAGTTCTTC. Protein: CASSPLTSSGNNEQFF.

The CDR3 DNA reads as TGTGCCAGCAGCGGGACTAGCGGGACCTACAATGAGCAGTTCTTC. This gives the protein CASSGTSGTYNEQFF. This sequence joins TRBV5-5 and TRBJ2-1; 13 bases are a match to TRBD2. CDR1 SGHKS and CDR2 YYEKEE come from the germline V gene (reference sequence). After removal of 4 bases from V and 2 bases from J, the junction contained 0 bases not matched to a gene. The CDR3 covers 15 residues.

The rearrangement joins TRBV4-3 to TRBJ2-5; perhaps TRBD2 as D (5 bases). The end of the DNA fits TRBJ2-7 better, so the J call may be wrong. Germline CDR1 is LGHNA and CDR2 is YSLEER. CDR3 length: 14 residues. The CDR3 reads CASSQGGVPSEQYF. The CDR3 nucleotides are TGCGCCAGCAGCCAAGGGGGAGTTCCCTCCGAGCAGTACTTC.

The rearrangement joins TRBV7-2 to TRBJ1-2; weak D call: TRBD1 (6 bases). The ends were cut back, 3 bases at V and 2 bases at J, with 7 bases in the middle. The germline V gene has CDR1 SGHTA and CDR2 FQGNSA. This CDR3 contains 13 residues. CDR3 in DNA: TGTGCCAGCAGCTTTGGGACAAACTATGGCTACACCTTC. It codes for CASSFGTNYGYTF.

V gene TRBV6-6 combines with J gene TRBJ2-7; D perhaps matches TRBD1 (6 bases). Trimming shortened V by 2 bases and J by 5 bases, and 16 bases separated the two germline ends. The CDR3 is 15 amino acids. Per the germline V gene, CDR1 is MNHNY and CDR2 is SVGAGI (reference sequence). The CDR3 coding sequence is TGTGCCAGCAGTTACAACCTCGACAGGTACCACGAGCAGTACTTC. Its protein is CASSYNLDRYHEQYF.

This clone came up a few times. The genes are TRBV20-1 and TRBJ2-1; the D is unclear. Trimming took off 4 bases at V and 10 bases at J, with 11 bases between the two ends. The CDR3 runs 11 residues. Germline-derived CDR1 and CDR2 are DFQATT and SNEGSKA (reference sequence). The CDR3 DNA follows: TGCAGTGCTACCGACTTCGACGAGCAGTTCTTC. The encoded protein is CSATDFDEQFF.

The rearrangement uses TRBV30 and TRBJ2-4; 8 bases are a match to TRBD1. Trimming removed 3 bases from V and 9 bases from J; junction bases left unmatched: 13. The germline CDR1 and CDR2 sequences are GTSNPN and SVGIG (reference sequence). CDR3 length equals 15 residues. This CDR3 reads CAWRYGLGTGSIQYF. CDR3 nucleotides: TGTGCCTGGAGATACGGCCTCGGGACAGGTTCCATTCAGTACTTC.

This clone has only a few counts. The V gene is TRBV6-6, the J gene TRBJ2-3, with TRBD2 matching 7 bases. Trimming at V came to 4 bases and at J to 2 bases, leaving 9 bases not matched to a gene. Germline V gives CDR1 MNHNY, CDR2 SVGAGI (reference sequence). This CDR3 region has 16 residues. The CDR3 DNA reads TGTGCCAGCAGTTCCCGGACTAGGTTGGACACAGATACGCAGTATTTT. Protein product: CASSSRTRLDTDTQYF.

The J gene is TRBJ2-5, the V gene TRBV12-5; 8 bases line up with TRBD1. V gave up 6 bases and J gave up 5 bases; unmatched junction bases: 8. This CDR3 contains 14 residues. Germline lookup yields CDR1 LGHNT and CDR2 FRNRAP. DNA of the CDR3: TGTGCTAGTGGCATGACAGGGGTTATGGAGACCCAGTACTTC. It translates to CASGMTGVMETQYF.

The chain links TRBV7-6 to TRBJ1-2; no definite D call. Germline assignment: CDR1 SGHVS and CDR2 FNYEAQ. The V end lost 5 bases, the J end lost 5 bases, and 18 bases lay between the germline ends. The CDR3 sequence is 15 residues long. The CDR3 DNA sequence: TGTGCCAGCAGCATAGACGGTCGACAAGGTTATGGCTACACCTTC. This encodes CASSIDGRQGYGYTF.

The genes are TRBV7-9 and TRBJ1-5, with a tentative D call TRBD1 (6 bases). V lost 2 bases and J lost 6, with 11 bases in between. The CDR3 is made up of 14 amino acids. The germline gives CDR1 SEHNR, CDR2 FQNEAQ (reference sequence). The CDR3 reads CASSLQGSGQPQHF. The CDR3 nucleotides read TGTGCCAGCAGCTTACAGGGGTCTGGTCAGCCCCAGCATTTT.